The T cell receptor (beta chain) described here comes from a study of identical twins. Study-wide points: The study found weaker excess twin sharing in beta out-of-frame sequences.

In this sample, this clonotype turned up many times. Its antigen is undetermined. The length of the CDR3 is 14 residues. Germline V gene data show CDR1 as SGHRS and CDR2 as YFSETQ. The germline V and J ends were trimmed by 0 bases and 3 bases, with 7 bases remaining between them. Template switching introduced a universal primer site, and the cDNA bore unique molecular identifiers. TCRdb used MiXCR to reprocess the 5' RACE reads, holding one entry per CDR3 protein. This table holds roughly 710,000 distinct CDR3 sequences, 5.5% to 7.5% found once. The source is a man between 18 and 35 years old in good health. This sequence joins TRBV5-1 and TRBJ2-4, with D unresolved. Source material: naive T cells sorted from blood. The CDR3 nucleotides read TGCGCCAGCAGCTTGGGGGATGGCAAAAACATTCAGTACTTC. Translation gives CASSLGDGKNIQYF.